What follows is one T cell receptor (beta chain) and its context. Its antigen remains unknown. PCR primers comprised 60 Vbeta and 13 Jbeta primers. Clones were read by immunoSEQ multiplex PCR, and TCRdb kept only the in-frame ones, dropping some. The sample includes about 140,000 clones, about 80% seen only once; the top ten take under 4.5%. This sample stems from a study of cytomegalovirus exposure and HLA in healthy donors. Across the study: Assignment to the Caucasian-associated ancestry cluster applied to 81% of the approximately 420 genotyped donors.

Overall study results and limits: Productive rates of about 90% or about 30% were seen for most TCR beta V segments in an earlier analysis.

This CDR3 has 15 residues. The trim removed 1 base at V and 3 bases at J, leaving 4 bases unmatched. In germline, CDR1 is SGHDT, CDR2 YYEEEE. The chain is built from TRBV5-6 and TRBJ2-7; 10 bases agree with TRBD2. The source is a man aged 18 to 35 in good health and CMV-seronegative. Source material: PBMCs. CDR3 coding DNA: TGTGCCAGCAGCTTGATAGCGGGAGGCTTCTACGAGCAGTACTTC. Translation: CASSLIAGGFYEQYF.